One and the same sample provided the 5 T cell receptor beta chains below, sequenced in a study. TCRdb reprocessed the RT-PCR reads via MiXCR and lists one record per CDR3 protein. The table has hundreds of thousands of distinct CDR3 sequences, more than 13% seen once; the top ten hold 3.6%. The source material was memory CD4+ T cells from blood. Source of these receptors: a female donor in good health, serving as a healthy control.

The V and J genes are TRBV28 and TRBJ2-7; 9 bases line up with TRBD1. Germline values: CDR1 MDHEN, CDR2 SYDVKM. The V segment lost 2 bases and the J segment 7 bases; nucleotides outside the gene matches: 9. The CDR3 covers 15 residues. CDR3 in amino acids: CASSLLGQGGGEQYF. In DNA, the CDR3 is TGTGCCAGCAGTTTACTGGGACAGGGCGGTGGTGAGCAGTACTTC.

The rearrangement joins TRBV30 to TRBJ1-1; tentative D call: TRBD1 (6 bases). V was trimmed by 7 bases and J by 0 bases, leaving 15 bases between them. The length of the CDR3 is 14 residues. Germline values: CDR1 GTSNPN, CDR2 SVGIG (reference sequence). CDR3 residues: CALGGQSMNTEAFF. The CDR3 coding sequence is TGTGCCTTGGGAGGACAGAGCATGAACACTGAAGCTTTCTTT.

This rearrangement joins TRBV19 to TRBJ2-1; TRBD2 agrees at 9 bases. Germline loops: CDR1 LNHDA, CDR2 SQIVND (reference sequence). The CDR3 runs 14 residues. After removal of 8 bases from V and 10 bases from J, the junction contained 12 bases not matched to a gene. CDR3 protein: CASAPLAGIGEQFF. The CDR3 region has the DNA TGTGCCAGTGCCCCCCTAGCGGGAATCGGCGAGCAGTTCTTC. Supplemented by reference TRBV19 and TRBJ2-1, the full variable domain reads DGGITQSPKYLFRKEGQNVTLSCEQNLNHDAMYWYRQDPGQGLRLIYYSQIVNDFQKGDIAEGYSVSREKKESFPLTVTSAQKNPTAFYLCASAPLAGIGEQFFGPGTRLTVL.

This clonotype was picked up many times. V usage is TRBV24-1 and J usage is TRBJ2-3; unclear D gene. The CDR3 runs to 12 residues. Per germline, CDR1 KGHDR and CDR2 SFDVKD. V lost 5 bases and J lost 0, with 2 bases in between. The CDR3 sequence: CATSGSTDTQYF. In nucleotides, the CDR3 is TGTGCCACCAGTGGCAGCACAGATACGCAGTATTTT.

The V gene is TRBV11-1, the J gene TRBJ2-2, with TRBD2 identical over 11 bases. Germline V gene data show CDR1 as SGHAT and CDR2 as FQDESV (reference sequence). The length of the CDR3 is 16 residues. The trim removed 6 bases at V and 6 bases at J, leaving 9 bases unmatched. CDR3 loop: CASRPTSGSLPGELFF. CDR3 DNA: TGTGCCAGCAGACCTACTAGCGGGAGTCTCCCCGGGGAGCTGTTTTTT.